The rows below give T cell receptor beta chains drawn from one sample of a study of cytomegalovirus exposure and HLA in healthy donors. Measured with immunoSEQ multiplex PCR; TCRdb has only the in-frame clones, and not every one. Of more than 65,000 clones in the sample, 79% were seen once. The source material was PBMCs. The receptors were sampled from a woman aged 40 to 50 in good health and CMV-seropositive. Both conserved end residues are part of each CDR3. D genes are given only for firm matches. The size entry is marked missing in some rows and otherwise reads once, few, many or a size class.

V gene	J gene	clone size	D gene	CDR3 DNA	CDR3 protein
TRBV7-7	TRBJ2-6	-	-	TGTGCCAGCAGCGCAGGACAGTTCTCTGGGGCCAACGTCCTGACTTTC	CASSAGQFSGANVLTF
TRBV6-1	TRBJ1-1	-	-	TGTGCCACCGGAAGGACGACAGACACTGAAGCTTTCTTT	CATGRTTDTEAFF
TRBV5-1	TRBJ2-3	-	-	TGCGCCAGCAGCTATTTGGGAGACGACACAGATACGCAGTATTTT	CASSYLGDDTDTQYF
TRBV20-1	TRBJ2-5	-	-	TGCAGTGCTACTCACCAAGAGACCCAGTACTTC	CSATHQETQYF
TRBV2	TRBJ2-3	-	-	TGTGCCAGCAGTGGGGGGGTGGGCCTCGGCACAGATACGCAGTATTTT	CASSGGVGLGTDTQYF
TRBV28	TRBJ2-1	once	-	TGTGCCAGCAGTTTAACTTTAACCGCCTCAGGGGATGAGCAGTTCTTC	CASSLTLTASGDEQFF
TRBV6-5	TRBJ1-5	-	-	TGTGCTAGCGCCCCAAATAGGGGTCAGCCCCAGCATTTT	CASAPNRGQPQHF
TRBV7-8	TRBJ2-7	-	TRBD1	TGTGCCAGCAGCTTGACCGGGACAGGGGGCTCCTACGAGCAGTACTTC	CASSLTGTGGSYEQYF
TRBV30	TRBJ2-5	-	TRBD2	TGTGCCTGGAGTTGGGCTAGCGGGAAAGAGACCCAGTACTTC	CAWSWASGKETQYF
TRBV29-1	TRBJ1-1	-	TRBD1	TGCAGCTCTTCGACAGGGGGCTTGACTGAAGCTTTCTTT	CSSSTGGLTEAFF
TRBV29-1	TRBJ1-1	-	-	TGCAGCGCCCCAGGTGGGCAAGGTGGTAAGAACACTGAAGCTTTCTTT	CSAPGGQGGKNTEAFF
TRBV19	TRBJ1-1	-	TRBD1	TGTGCCAGTAGTATCGGAGACAGGGGAATGAACACTGAAGCTTTCTTT	CASSIGDRGMNTEAFF
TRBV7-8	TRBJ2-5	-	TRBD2	TGTGCCAGCAGCTTCCAGCTAGCGGGGGGCCGAAGCAGCGAGACCCAGTACTTC	CASSFQLAGGRSSETQYF
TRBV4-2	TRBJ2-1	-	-	TGTGCCAGCAGCCAAGGCCAAACACCTAGTTTAGATGAGCAGTTCTTC	CASSQGQTPSLDEQFF
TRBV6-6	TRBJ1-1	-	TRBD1	TGTGCCAGCAAACAGGGGAGAACTGAAGCTTTCTTT	CASKQGRTEAFF
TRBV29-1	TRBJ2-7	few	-	TGCAGCGTTAGACAAAAAAACTACGAGCAGTACTTC	CSVRQKNYEQYF